The 25 T cell receptor beta chains below all came from one sample that was sequenced in a study of blood T cell repertoires in COVID-19. Assay: immunoSEQ multiplex PCR; the TCRdb copy retains only in-frame clones and omits some. The repertoire has about 99,000 clones, roughly 90% of them found once; the top ten carry roughly 18%. Sequencing was performed on peripheral blood. These TCRs come from a woman older than 75 in a cohort sampled during active COVID-19.

The chain recombines TRBV7-2 with TRBJ2-2, with a possible D match to TRBD2 (6 bases). Germline CDR1 reads SGHTA; CDR2 reads FQGNSA. Trimming shortened V by 5 bases and J by 5 bases, and 9 bases separated the two germline ends. The CDR3 loop spans 13 amino acids. The CDR3 reads CASSRGTTGELFF. CDR3 DNA: TGTGCCAGCAGCAGAGGGACTACCGGGGAGCTGTTTTTT. The whole variable domain, remainder taken from reference TRBV7-2 and TRBJ2-2, is GAGVSQSPSNKVTEKGKDVELRCDPISGHTALYWYRQSLGQGLEFLIYFQGNSAPDKSGLPSDRFSAERTGGSVSTLTIQRTQQEDSAVYLCASSRGTTGELFFGEGSRLTVL.

The chain joins TRBV5-1 to TRBJ2-5; 7 bases align to TRBD2. V lost 4 bases and J lost 5; bases outside the gene matches: 8. The CDR3 has 14 amino acids. CDR1 and CDR2 from the germline V gene are SGHRS and YFSETQ. CDR3 bases: TGCGCCAGCAGCATCACGGGGGGTCTTGAGACCCAGTACTTC. Encoded protein: CASSITGGLETQYF. Filled out from reference TRBV5-1 and TRBJ2-5, the complete variable domain reads KAGVTQTPRYLIKTRGQQVTLSCSPISGHRSVSWYQQTPGQGLQFLFEYFSETQRNKGNFPGRFSGRQFSNSRSEMNVSTLELGDSALYLCASSITGGLETQYFGPGTRLLVL.

J is TRBJ2-3 and V is TRBV6-5; TRBD1 might be the D (6 bases). The length of the CDR3 is 14 residues. CDR1 and CDR2 (germline): MNHEY, SVGAGI. V was trimmed by 0 bases and J by 3 bases, leaving 7 bases between them. The CDR3 nucleotides read TGTGCCAGCAGTTACTCAACAGGGACAGATACGCAGTATTTT. This gives the protein CASSYSTGTDTQYF.

The chain carries TRBV28 and TRBJ1-3, with TRBD1 as a possible D gene (6 bases). Per the germline V gene, CDR1 is MDHEN and CDR2 is SYDVKM. Between the trimmed V and J ends, which lost 5 bases and 5 bases, there was a span of 16 bases. This CDR3 region has 15 residues. CDR3 bases: TGTGCCAGCAGTGGGGGCCCCGGAGGAAGAAACACCATATATTTT. Amino acids: CASSGGPGGRNTIYF.

The chain carries TRBV18 and TRBJ2-5; D is undetermined. The V gene lost 4 bases and the J gene lost 4 bases, with 7 bases spanning the gap. The CDR3 totals 12 residues. From germline, CDR1 is KGHSH and CDR2 LQKENI. CDR3 in DNA: TGTGCCAGCTCACAGGAGAGAGAGACCCAGTACTTC. Encoded protein: CASSQERETQYF.

V is TRBV19 and J is TRBJ2-7, with D maybe TRBD1 (6 bases). V was shortened by 5 bases and J by 3 bases, with 20 bases between the two germline ends. Germline V gives CDR1 LNHDA, CDR2 SQIVND (reference sequence). The CDR3 is made up of 16 amino acids. CDR3 sequence: CASSRLGQPTYYEQYF. CDR3 DNA sequence: TGTGCCAGTAGTCGACTCGGACAGCCTACTTACTACGAGCAGTACTTC.

The rearrangement joins TRBV6-6 to TRBJ2-7; TRBD1 is a possible D gene (6 bases). This CDR3 has 14 amino acids. Trimming took 6 bases from V and 0 from J, leaving 12 bases between them. Germline lookup yields CDR1 MNHNY and CDR2 SVGAGI (reference sequence). CDR3 in DNA: TGTGCCAGCAGCCCGAGGGGGAGCTCCTACGAGCAGTACTTC. Protein sequence: CASSPRGSSYEQYF.

The chain couples TRBV4-1 to TRBJ1-1; maybe TRBD1 (6 bases). Germline loops: CDR1 MGHRA, CDR2 YSYEKL. Between the trimmed V and J ends, which lost 4 bases and 1 base, there was a span of 13 bases. The CDR3 sequence is 15 residues long. The DNA of the CDR3 is TGCGCCAGCAGCCCAGAGGGGGGAGGGAACACTGAAGCTTTCTTT. Encoded protein: CASSPEGGGNTEAFF.

V and J are TRBV15 and TRBJ2-1; the match to TRBD1 covers 10 bases. In germline, CDR1 is LNHNV, CDR2 YYDKDF (reference sequence). The ends lost 8 bases at V and 7 bases at J; junction bases unmatched: 11. The CDR3 spans 15 residues. CDR3 nucleotide sequence: TGTGCCACCCAAGGGTGGGACAGGGGAGCAAATGAGCAGTTCTTC. This translates into CATQGWDRGANEQFF.

This chain connects TRBV9 to TRBJ2-1; 11 nucleotides align to TRBD1. The CDR3 spans 15 residues. Looked up from germline, CDR1 is SGDLS and CDR2 is YYNGEE. V gave up 4 bases and J gave up 8 bases; unmatched junction bases: 8. DNA of the CDR3: TGTGCCAGCAGCACCGGGACAGGGGGTCCGTATGAGCAGTTCTTC. As protein: CASSTGTGGPYEQFF.

To note about this clone: The sample has other DNA sequences that encode this CDR3 too. V and J are TRBV13 and TRBJ2-6; tentative D call: TRBD2 (6 bases). Trimming took 3 bases from V and 2 from J, leaving 8 bases between them. The CDR3 sequence is 15 residues long. CDR1 is PRHDT, CDR2 FYEKMQ, per germline (reference sequence). This CDR3 is CASSLPGAGANVLTF. CDR3 in DNA: TGTGCCAGCAGCTTGCCGGGGGCTGGGGCCAACGTCCTGACTTTC.

On this clone itself: Germline is not matched at one junction end, which may reflect a read error. The CDR3 DNA is TGTGCTAGCAGCTTAGAAGGGGAGGCCGGGGAGCTGTTTTTT. This sequence encodes CASSLEGEAGELFF. J is TRBJ2-2 and V is TRBV7-7, with TRBD2 as a possible D gene (6 bases). Germline CDR1 and CDR2: SSHAT and FNYEAQ (reference sequence). CDR3 size: 14 residues.

The J gene is TRBJ1-1, the V gene TRBV6-5; D is uncertain. V lost 7 bases and J 1 base, leaving 4 bases between the germline ends. This CDR3 has 11 residues. Germline CDR1 is MNHEY and CDR2 is SVGAGI. CDR3 sequence: CASIGNTEAFF. The CDR3 bases are TGTGCCAGCATCGGGAACACTGAAGCTTTCTTT.

This clone appeared once. The chain combines TRBV2 with TRBJ1-4; D ambiguous. Trimming removed 6 bases at V and 4 bases at J, with 12 bases between. There are 14 residues in the CDR3. CDR1 SNHLY and CDR2 FYNNEI come from the germline V gene. CDR3 in amino acids: CASSTASGNEKLFF. The CDR3 coding sequence is TGTGCCAGCAGCACAGCAAGCGGTAATGAAAAACTGTTTTTT.

This rearrangement joins TRBV24-1 to TRBJ2-3, with TRBD1 as a possible D gene (5 bases). Germline CDR1 KGHDR, CDR2 SFDVKD. V was pared by 3 bases and J by 0 bases, with 9 bases between. The CDR3 runs to 15 residues. CDR3 residues: CATSDNRRSTDTQYF. The CDR3 DNA reads TGTGCCACCAGTGATAACAGGCGAAGCACAGATACGCAGTATTTT.

This chain links TRBV19 with TRBJ2-5; 9 bases map to TRBD2. This CDR3 is 15 amino acids long. V was pared by 7 bases and J by 1 base, with 7 bases of the junction left unmatched. Germline CDR1 is LNHDA and CDR2 is SQIVND (reference sequence). The DNA for the CDR3 is TGTGCCAGTACCCCTGGAGCGGGAGGCCAAGAGACCCAGTACTTC. Translation gives CASTPGAGGQETQYF. The full variable domain, in which reference TRBV19 and TRBJ2-5 provide the parts outside the CDR3, is DGGITQSPKYLFRKEGQNVTLSCEQNLNHDAMYWYRQDPGQGLRLIYYSQIVNDFQKGDIAEGYSVSREKKESFPLTVTSAQKNPTAFYLCASTPGAGGQETQYFGPGTRLLVL.

The V gene is TRBV5-1, the J gene TRBJ1-2, with 7 nucleotides matching TRBD1. The length of the CDR3 is 15 residues. The germline CDR1 and CDR2 sequences are SGHRS and YFSETQ. V trimming: 0 bases; J trimming: 2 bases; junction bases outside the gene matches: 4. CDR3 sequence: CASSLGSGGNYGYTF. The CDR3 DNA reads as TGCGCCAGCAGCTTGGGCTCAGGGGGAAACTATGGCTACACCTTC.

This clone was observed a single time. The chain carries TRBV21-1 and TRBJ2-6; no DNA check was done on the table's D call, TRBD1. TRBV21-1 is annotated as a pseudogene. There are 20 residues in the CDR3. The CDR3 is CASSLDLTGGSLSGANVLTF. CDR3 coding DNA: TGTGCCAGCAGCCTGGATCTGACAGGGGGCTCCCTCTCTGGGGCCAACGTCCTGACTTTC.

The chain links TRBV12-2 to TRBJ1-2; the table names TRBD1, a call not compared with the DNA. TRBV12-2 is a listed pseudogene. This CDR3 is 16 amino acids long. In DNA form, the CDR3 reads TGTGCAAGTCGCTTAGAAAGTCTGGCAGCTAACTATGGCTACACCTTC. It encodes CASRLESLAANYGYTF.

This chain links TRBV29-1 with TRBJ2-4, with D possibly TRBD2 on 5 matching bases. The germline V gene encodes CDR1 SQVTM and CDR2 ANQGSEA. This CDR3 comprises 15 residues. Trimming left V 7 bases short and J 2 bases short, with 18 bases between. As DNA, the CDR3 is TGCAGCGCTAACAGATGGCGGGTTACCAAAAACATTCAGTACTTC. Encoded protein: CSANRWRVTKNIQYF. The full variable domain, in which reference TRBV29-1 and TRBJ2-4 provide the parts outside the CDR3, is SAVISQKPSRDICQRGTSLTIQCQVDSQVTMMFWYRQQPGQSLTLIATANQGSEATYESGFVIDKFPISRPNLTFSTLTVSNMSPEDSSIYLCSANRWRVTKNIQYFGAGTRLSVL.

The gene calls are TRBV10-3 and TRBJ2-5, with 8 bases fitting TRBD2. Germline values: CDR1 ENHRY, CDR2 SYGVKD. V lost 8 bases to trimming and J lost 5 bases; unmatched junction nucleotides: 10. This CDR3 contains 14 residues. The CDR3 protein is CAIWEREGPETQYF. The CDR3 DNA follows: TGTGCCATCTGGGAACGGGAGGGCCCGGAGACCCAGTACTTC.

This sequence joins TRBV30 and TRBJ2-2, with a tentative D call TRBD1 (7 bases). Germline V gives CDR1 GTSNPN, CDR2 SVGIG (reference sequence). The V end lost 5 bases, the J end lost 5 bases, and 15 bases lay between the germline ends. The CDR3 is 14 residues long. CDR3 sequence (DNA): TGTGCCTGGGGAGGGGCAGGGGGTACCGGGGAGCTGTTTTTT. This encodes CAWGGAGGTGELFF.

The rearrangement links TRBV24-1 to TRBJ2-1, with 10 bases identical to TRBD1. The J segment lost 6 bases and the V segment lost 3 bases, leaving 4 bases of the junction unmatched. Per the germline V gene, CDR1 is KGHDR and CDR2 is SFDVKD. The CDR3 length is 15 residues. CDR3 loop: CATSDGGQGINEQFF. The CDR3 nucleotides read TGTGCCACCAGTGATGGGGGACAGGGGATCAATGAGCAGTTCTTC.

As for this clone: One end of the junction does not line up with germline, which may come from a read error. The rearrangement links TRBV7-7 to TRBJ2-2; tentative D call: TRBD2 (7 bases). CDR1 is SSHAT, CDR2 FNYEAQ, per germline (reference sequence). The CDR3 totals 16 residues. The CDR3 coding sequence is TGTGCTAGCAGCCACGGGGGGCCAGGGGAGGCCGGGGAGCTGTTTTTT. Its protein product is CASSHGGPGEAGELFF.

V and J are TRBV7-9 and TRBJ2-7; the D gene is possibly TRBD1 (5 bases). The V end was cut by 6 bases, the J end by 7 bases, with 13 bases between. CDR1 SEHNR and CDR2 FQNEAQ come from the germline V gene (reference sequence). The CDR3 is 12 residues long. CDR3 loop: CASSQGSIEQYF. CDR3 DNA: TGTGCCAGCAGTCAGGGCAGCATTGAGCAGTACTTC.